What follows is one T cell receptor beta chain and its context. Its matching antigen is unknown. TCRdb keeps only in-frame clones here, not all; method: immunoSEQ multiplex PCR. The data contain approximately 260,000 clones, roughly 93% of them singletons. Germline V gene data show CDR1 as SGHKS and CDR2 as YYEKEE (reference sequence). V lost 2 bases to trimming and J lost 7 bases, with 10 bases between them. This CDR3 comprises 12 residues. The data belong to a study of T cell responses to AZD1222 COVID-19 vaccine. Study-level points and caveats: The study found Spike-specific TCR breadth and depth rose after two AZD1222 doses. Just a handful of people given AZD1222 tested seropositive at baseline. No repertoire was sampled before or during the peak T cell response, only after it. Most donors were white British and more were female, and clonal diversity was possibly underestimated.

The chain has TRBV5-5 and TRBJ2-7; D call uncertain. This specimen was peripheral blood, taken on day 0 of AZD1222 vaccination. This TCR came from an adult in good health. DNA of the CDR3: TGTGCCAGCAGCTTTTCGAACGCTGAGCAGTACTTC. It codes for CASSFSNAEQYF.